Listed below are T cell receptor beta chains from one sample, sequenced in a study of patients and donors after allogeneic stem cell transplantation. Each CDR3 protein is one row after TCRdb ran MiXCR on the RT-PCR reads. The data hold about 9,900 distinct CDR3 sequences, with 5.5% to 6% observed a single time. The sample taken for sequencing was blood, either unsorted or a sorted T cell fraction (not recorded which). These receptors all stem from a human donor who was either an allogeneic HSCT recipient or a stem cell or donor lymphocyte infusion donor (not recorded which). It is not recorded whose cells these are; they may come from a transplant donor. Both conserved end residues are part of each CDR3. D genes are given only for firm matches. Where a row states a size, it is once, few, many or the class of an expanded clone; other rows omit it.

CDR3 length: 11
D gene: NA
clone size: medium-sized
J gene: TRBJ1-1
V gene: TRBV12-3/TRBV12-4
CDR3 DNA: TGTGCCAGCAGCACCAAGGGTGAAGCTTTCTTT
CDR3 protein: CASSTKGEAFF

CDR3 length: 17
D gene: TRBD2
clone size: few
J gene: TRBJ2-1
V gene: TRBV7-2
CDR3 DNA: TGTGCCAGCAGCCCCGATACGCTAGCGGGAGTCGTCAATGAGCAGTTCTTC
CDR3 protein: CASSPDTLAGVVNEQFF

CDR3 length: 16
D gene: NA
clone size: few
J gene: TRBJ2-2
V gene: TRBV4-3
CDR3 DNA: TGCGCCAGCAGCCAAGATCCCCGGGTTAGTTCCGGGGAGCTGTTTTTT
CDR3 protein: CASSQDPRVSSGELFF

CDR3 length: 16
D gene: NA
clone size: many
J gene: TRBJ1-4
V gene: TRBV7-9
CDR3 DNA: TGTGCCAGCACCTCTAATCAGCCTGGGTTTAATGAAAAACTGTTTTTT
CDR3 protein: CASTSNQPGFNEKLFF

CDR3 length: 13
D gene: NA
clone size: NA
J gene: TRBJ2-5
V gene: TRBV20-1
CDR3 DNA: TGCAGTGCTAGACCAGATAACCAAGAGACCCAGTACTTC
CDR3 protein: CSARPDNQETQYF

CDR3 length: 13
D gene: NA
clone size: many
J gene: TRBJ2-5
V gene: TRBV30
CDR3 DNA: TGTGCCTGGAGTGTAGGAGGGGCGAAGACCCAGTACTTC
CDR3 protein: CAWSVGGAKTQYF

CDR3 length: 14
D gene: TRBD1
clone size: many
J gene: TRBJ1-1
V gene: TRBV7-2
CDR3 DNA: TGTGCCAGCAGCACCCGGACAGGTCACACTGAAGCTTTCTTT
CDR3 protein: CASSTRTGHTEAFF

CDR3 length: 15
D gene: NA
clone size: many
J gene: TRBJ2-1
V gene: TRBV21-1
CDR3 DNA: TGTGCCAGCAGCCGGACTAGCGGGAGGTTAAATGAGCAGTTCTTC
CDR3 protein: CASSRTSGRLNEQFF

CDR3 length: 12
D gene: NA
clone size: few
J gene: TRBJ2-7
V gene: TRBV20-1
CDR3 DNA: TGCAGTGCTAGTACCCGGGCGTACGAGCAGTACTTC
CDR3 protein: CSASTRAYEQYF

CDR3 length: 12
D gene: NA
clone size: medium-sized
J gene: TRBJ2-7
V gene: TRBV13
CDR3 DNA: TGTGCCAGCAGCTTAGCGAGAAACGAGCAGTACTTC
CDR3 protein: CASSLARNEQYF

CDR3 length: 13
D gene: NA
clone size: NA
J gene: TRBJ2-3
V gene: TRBV5-5
CDR3 DNA: TGTGCCAGCCAGACGTGGGGGGTGGATACGCAGTATTTT
CDR3 protein: CASQTWGVDTQYF

CDR3 length: 15
D gene: NA
clone size: NA
J gene: TRBJ2-1
V gene: TRBV4-3
CDR3 DNA: TGCGCCAGCAGCCAAGATTGGCAGAATTACAATGAGCAGTTCTTC
CDR3 protein: CASSQDWQNYNEQFF

CDR3 length: 14
D gene: NA
clone size: many
J gene: TRBJ2-7
V gene: TRBV7-2
CDR3 DNA: TGTGCCAGCAGCTTAGGAGCCAACACCTACGAGCAGTACTTC
CDR3 protein: CASSLGANTYEQYF

CDR3 length: 15
D gene: NA
clone size: medium-sized
J gene: TRBJ1-1
V gene: TRBV2
CDR3 DNA: TGTGCCAGCAGCAAGAACCAGGTGGGGAGAACTGAAGCTTTCTTT
CDR3 protein: CASSKNQVGRTEAFF

CDR3 length: 11
D gene: NA
clone size: many
J gene: TRBJ2-1
V gene: TRBV28
CDR3 DNA: TGTGCCAGCAGTGCCCCCTGGGAGCAGTTCTTC
CDR3 protein: CASSAPWEQFF

CDR3 length: 15
D gene: TRBD1
clone size: NA
J gene: TRBJ2-2
V gene: TRBV7-3
CDR3 DNA: TGTGCCAGCAGCCCTGGGACAGACAACACCGGGGAGCTGTTTTTT
CDR3 protein: CASSPGTDNTGELFF

CDR3 length: 15
D gene: NA
clone size: many
J gene: TRBJ1-5
V gene: TRBV12-3/TRBV12-4
CDR3 DNA: TGTGCCAGCAGTTTGGCAGGTCGCTCGGATCAGCCCCAGCATTTT
CDR3 protein: CASSLAGRSDQPQHF

CDR3 length: 16
D gene: TRBD2
clone size: many
J gene: TRBJ2-1
V gene: TRBV20-1
CDR3 DNA: TGCAGTGCTAGCCGTCCGGGACTAGCGGGTTACAATGAGCAGTTCTTC
CDR3 protein: CSASRPGLAGYNEQFF

CDR3 length: 13
D gene: TRBD2
clone size: NA
J gene: TRBJ2-1
V gene: TRBV20-1
CDR3 DNA: TGCAGTGCTAGTGGCGGGAGCTGGAATGAGCAGTTCTTC
CDR3 protein: CSASGGSWNEQFF

CDR3 length: 13
D gene: NA
clone size: many
J gene: TRBJ2-5
V gene: TRBV20-1
CDR3 DNA: TGCAGTGCATACGGGACGGAGGGAGAGACCCAGTACTTC
CDR3 protein: CSAYGTEGETQYF

CDR3 length: 17
D gene: NA
clone size: few
J gene: TRBJ2-1
V gene: TRBV20-1
CDR3 DNA: TGCAGTGCTAGAGATCCATTTTCGGGGGCCTCCTACAATGAGCAGTTCTTC
CDR3 protein: CSARDPFSGASYNEQFF

CDR3 length: 13
D gene: NA
clone size: few
J gene: TRBJ2-7
V gene: TRBV11-3
CDR3 DNA: TGTGCCAGCAGCTTAGCCGCCGATAACGAGCAGTACTTC
CDR3 protein: CASSLAADNEQYF

CDR3 length: 15
D gene: TRBD2
clone size: many
J gene: TRBJ2-7
V gene: TRBV20-1
CDR3 DNA: TGCAGTGCTATTAGACTAGCGGGAGGGGCTTACGAGCAGTACTTC
CDR3 protein: CSAIRLAGGAYEQYF

CDR3 length: 16
D gene: TRBD2
clone size: many
J gene: TRBJ2-7
V gene: TRBV5-1
CDR3 DNA: TGCGCCAGCAGCCGACAGGGGACTAGCGGGATCTACGAGCAGTACTTC
CDR3 protein: CASSRQGTSGIYEQYF

CDR3 length: 14
D gene: TRBD2
clone size: many
J gene: TRBJ2-7
V gene: TRBV7-9
CDR3 DNA: TGTGCCAGCAGCTTTACGGGGGGCTCCTACGAGCAGTACTTC
CDR3 protein: CASSFTGGSYEQYF

CDR3 length: 13
D gene: NA
clone size: few
J gene: TRBJ2-4
V gene: TRBV28
CDR3 DNA: TGTGCCAACAGAGCAGGGGCCAAAAACATTCAGTACTTC
CDR3 protein: CANRAGAKNIQYF

CDR3 length: 12
D gene: NA
clone size: many
J gene: TRBJ1-1
V gene: TRBV25-1
CDR3 DNA: TGTGCCAGCAGTGTCGAGGGTCTTAAAGCTTTCTTT
CDR3 protein: CASSVEGLKAFF

CDR3 length: 11
D gene: NA
clone size: few
J gene: TRBJ2-1
V gene: TRBV28
CDR3 DNA: TGTGCCAGCAGTCTCCGGGGGGAGCAGTTCTTC
CDR3 protein: CASSLRGEQFF

CDR3 length: 14
D gene: NA
clone size: NA
J gene: TRBJ2-7
V gene: TRBV6-6
CDR3 DNA: TGTGCCAGCCTCAGCTCGGGCAAGGGGTACGAGCAGTACTTC
CDR3 protein: CASLSSGKGYEQYF

CDR3 length: 15
D gene: TRBD1
clone size: few
J gene: TRBJ2-7
V gene: TRBV5-1
CDR3 DNA: TGCGCCAGCAGCTTGGCCCAGGGGACAGTTTACGAGCAGTACTTC
CDR3 protein: CASSLAQGTVYEQYF

CDR3 length: 12
D gene: NA
clone size: few
J gene: TRBJ2-3
V gene: TRBV2
CDR3 DNA: TGTGCCAGCCTTAGAGACACAGATACGCAGTATTTT
CDR3 protein: CASLRDTDTQYF

CDR3 length: 14
D gene: NA
clone size: many
J gene: TRBJ1-1
V gene: TRBV11-2
CDR3 DNA: TGTGCCAGCAGCTTAGGCAGATGGAACACTGAAGCTTTCTTT
CDR3 protein: CASSLGRWNTEAFF

CDR3 length: 14
D gene: NA
clone size: many
J gene: TRBJ2-7
V gene: TRBV20-1
CDR3 DNA: TGCAGTGCCCCCAGTCCAGGACGCCACAACGAGCAGTACTTC
CDR3 protein: CSAPSPGRHNEQYF